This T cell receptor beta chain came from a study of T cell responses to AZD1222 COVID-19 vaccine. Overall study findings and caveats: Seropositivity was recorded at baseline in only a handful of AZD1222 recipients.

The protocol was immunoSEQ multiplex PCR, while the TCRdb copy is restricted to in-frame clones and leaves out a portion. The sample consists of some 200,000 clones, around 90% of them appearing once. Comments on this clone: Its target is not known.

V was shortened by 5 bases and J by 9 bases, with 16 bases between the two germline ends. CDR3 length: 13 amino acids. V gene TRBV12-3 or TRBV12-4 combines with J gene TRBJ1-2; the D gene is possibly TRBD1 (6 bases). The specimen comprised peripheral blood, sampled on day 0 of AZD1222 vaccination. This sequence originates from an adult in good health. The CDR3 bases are TGTGCCAGCAGTCACGGACAGCGGAATAGCTACACCTTC. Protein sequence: CASSHGQRNSYTF.